The 2 T cell receptor beta chains below were found in one sample sequenced in a study of T cell responses to AZD1222 COVID-19 vaccine. Produced via immunoSEQ multiplex PCR; TCRdb's table is partial and in-frame only. The sample yields under 150,000 clones, under 95% seen once. This specimen consisted of peripheral blood, obtained on day 0 of MenACWY control vaccination. All receptors derive from an adult in good health.

This rearrangement joins TRBV9 to TRBJ1-5, with a possible D match to TRBD1 (6 bases). Trimming shortened V by 3 bases and J by 2 bases, and 9 bases separated the two germline ends. In germline, CDR1 is SGDLS, CDR2 YYNGEE. The CDR3 extends over 14 amino acids. This chain's CDR3 is CASSETGGNQPQHF. The CDR3, as DNA: TGTGCCAGCAGCGAGACAGGCGGCAATCAGCCCCAGCATTTT.

This clone has only one observation. V is TRBV18 and J is TRBJ1-3, with 7 bases fitting TRBD1. V lost 4 bases, J lost 2 bases, and 2 bases stayed unmatched. CDR3 length: 14 amino acids. Per the germline V gene, CDR1 is KGHSH and CDR2 is LQKENI. CDR3 in amino acids: CASSRQGAGNTIYF. CDR3 bases: TGTGCCAGCTCACGGCAGGGGGCTGGAAACACCATATATTTT.